The source of this T cell receptor (beta chain) is a study of blood T cell repertoires in COVID-19. Profiled with immunoSEQ multiplex PCR; TCRdb holds only in-frame clones, not every one. The sample shows roughly 170,000 clones, roughly 85% of them seen only once. CDR3 size: 13 residues. CDR1 and CDR2 from the germline V gene are KGHSH and LQKENI. V lost 6 bases to trimming and J lost 5 bases; unmatched junction nucleotides: 4. V is TRBV18 and J is TRBJ1-5; TRBD1 aligns across 7 bases. Input material: PBMCs or T cells enriched from blood (not recorded which). The source is a woman aged 45 to 65 who had recovered from COVID-19. CDR3 DNA sequence: TGTGCCAGCTCGGGACAGAAAGATCAGCCCCAGCATTTT. Residues: CASSGQKDQPQHF.